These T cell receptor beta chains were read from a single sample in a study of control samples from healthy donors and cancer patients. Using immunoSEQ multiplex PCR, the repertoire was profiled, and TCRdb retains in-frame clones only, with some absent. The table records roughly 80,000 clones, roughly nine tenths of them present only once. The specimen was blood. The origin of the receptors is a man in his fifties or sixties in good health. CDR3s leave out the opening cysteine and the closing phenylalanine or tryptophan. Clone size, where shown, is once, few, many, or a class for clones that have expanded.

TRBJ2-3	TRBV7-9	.	ASSPGSSTDTQY
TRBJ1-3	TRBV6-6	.	ASSSPGSGNTIY
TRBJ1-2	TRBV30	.	AWSLKLAQGSNYGYT
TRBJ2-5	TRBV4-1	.	ASSQDSLAQETQY
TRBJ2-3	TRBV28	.	ASSFAGGSTQY
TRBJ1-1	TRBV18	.	ASSLNTEAF
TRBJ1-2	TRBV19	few	ASSYRSDGYT
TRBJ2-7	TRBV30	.	AWSQTPPGPPSYEQY
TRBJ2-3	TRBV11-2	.	ASSRSRTDTQY
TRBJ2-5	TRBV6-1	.	ASSEALQAPGLTQY
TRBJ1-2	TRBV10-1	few	ASSAGQGSHGYT
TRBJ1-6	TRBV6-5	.	ASSYTGYNSPLH
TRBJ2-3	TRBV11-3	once	ASSLGDEFTDTQY
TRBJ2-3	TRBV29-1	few	SVGVTGEDTQY
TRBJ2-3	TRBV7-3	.	ASSLRSFTDTQY
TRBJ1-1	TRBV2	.	ASSETREAF
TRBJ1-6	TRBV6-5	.	ASSYSRAYNSPLH
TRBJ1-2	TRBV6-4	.	ASTEDREGYT
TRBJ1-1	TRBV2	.	ASSLTGTGEAF
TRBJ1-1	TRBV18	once	ASSYAGKTEAF
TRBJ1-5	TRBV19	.	ASSIDLGANQPQH
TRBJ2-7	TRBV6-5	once	ASSRTGTGAYEQY
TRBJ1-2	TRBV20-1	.	SAIRQAAYT
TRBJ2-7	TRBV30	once	AWTNPAGGYEQY
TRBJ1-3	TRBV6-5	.	ASSYLRDRHLPGY
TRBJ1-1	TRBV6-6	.	ASRRDRGPEAF
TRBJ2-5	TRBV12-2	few	ASRIGTSGGAGETQY
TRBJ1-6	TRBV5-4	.	ASSLGNSPLH
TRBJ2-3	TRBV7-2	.	ASSLVSDTQY
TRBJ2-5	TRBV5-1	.	ASSLATGGGETQY
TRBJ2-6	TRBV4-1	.	ASSQARDRAPPGANVLT
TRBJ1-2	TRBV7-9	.	ASSSTANYGYT
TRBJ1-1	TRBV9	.	ASSVAEGWTEAF
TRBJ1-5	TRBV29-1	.	SVVGQPNQPQH
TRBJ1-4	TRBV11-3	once	ASSARMNEKLF
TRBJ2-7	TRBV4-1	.	ASSQEDRHSYEQY
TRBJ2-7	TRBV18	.	ASSPGPGRVTYEQY
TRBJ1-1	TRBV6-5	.	ASSYSGPGAATEAF
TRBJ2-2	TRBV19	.	ASSKWDSSNTGELF
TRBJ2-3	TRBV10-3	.	AVQGVTRDTQY
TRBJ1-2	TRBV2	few	ASSGTLSYGYT
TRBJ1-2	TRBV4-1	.	ASSQDVQGAYGYT